What follows is one T cell receptor (beta chain) and its context. The CDR3 runs 15 residues. The germline V and J ends were trimmed by 1 base and 5 bases, with 17 bases remaining between them. Germline V gives CDR1 GTSNPN, CDR2 SVGIG (reference sequence). Using unique molecular identifiers, the investigators prepared the TCRbeta library. Each CDR3 protein is one row after TCRdb ran MiXCR on the PCR reads. The sample includes about 510,000 distinct CDR3 sequences, around 10% of them seen just once. This sample is drawn from a study of T-cell reconstitution after alpha-beta-depleted transplantation in children.

The rearrangement joins TRBV30 to TRBJ2-5, with D perhaps matching TRBD1 (5 bases). The origin of this receptor is a female patient aged 2 to 10 who had a stem cell transplant for aplastic anemia, so the T cells may come from the graft donor. The material was PBMCs, mostly from graft donor cells, obtained 180 days after TCRalphabeta/CD19-depleted stem cell transplant. The DNA of the CDR3 is TGTGCCTGGAGTGACAAGCAGGGTTTTGTGGAGACCCAGTACTTC. Translated, it gives CAWSDKQGFVETQYF.